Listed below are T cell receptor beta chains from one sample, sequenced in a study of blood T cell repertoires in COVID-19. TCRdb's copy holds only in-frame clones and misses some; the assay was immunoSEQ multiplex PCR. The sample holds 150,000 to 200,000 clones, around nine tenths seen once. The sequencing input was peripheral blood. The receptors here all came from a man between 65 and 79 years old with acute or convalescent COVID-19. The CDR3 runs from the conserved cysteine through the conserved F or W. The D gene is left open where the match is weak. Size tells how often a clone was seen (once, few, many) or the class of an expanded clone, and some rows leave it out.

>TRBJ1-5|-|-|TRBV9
CASSSTPSGQPQHF
TGTGCCAGCAGCTCCACCCCCTCGGGTCAGCCCCAGCATTTT
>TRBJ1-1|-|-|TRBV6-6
CASSYGTGRKGTEAFF
TGTGCCAGCAGTTACGGTACAGGGAGAAAGGGCACTGAAGCTTTCTTT
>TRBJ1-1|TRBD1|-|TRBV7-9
CASSLARDRSTAFF
TGTGCCAGCAGCTTAGCACGGGACAGGTCTACAGCTTTCTTT
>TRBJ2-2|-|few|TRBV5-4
CASSPREGNTGELFF
TGTGCCAGCAGCCCACGGGAAGGGAACACCGGGGAGCTGTTTTTT
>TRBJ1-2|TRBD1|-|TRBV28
CASSIAGQANNDGYTF
TGTGCCAGCAGTATAGCCGGACAGGCTAACAATGACGGCTACACCTTC
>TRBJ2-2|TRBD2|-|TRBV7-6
CASSFQLAGIRSTGELFF
TGTGCCAGCAGCTTTCAACTAGCGGGAATTAGGAGCACCGGGGAGCTGTTTTTT
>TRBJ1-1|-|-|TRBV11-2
CASSLSGMNTEAFF
TGTGCCAGCAGCTTGTCAGGGATGAACACTGAAGCTTTCTTT
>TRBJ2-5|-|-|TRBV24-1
CATSDQGRADQETQYF
TGTGCCACCAGTGATCAGGGCAGGGCGGACCAAGAGACCCAGTACTTC
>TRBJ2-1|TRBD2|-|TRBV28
CASSLAAGGHNEQFF
TGTGCCAGCAGTTTAGCAGCGGGAGGTCACAATGAGCAGTTCTTC
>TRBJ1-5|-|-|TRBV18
CASSPPWTDNQPQHF
TGTGCCAGCTCACCGCCCTGGACTGATAATCAGCCCCAGCATTTT
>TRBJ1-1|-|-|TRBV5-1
CASSLFEGGSTEAFF
TGCGCCAGCAGCTTGTTCGAGGGAGGGTCCACTGAAGCTTTCTTT
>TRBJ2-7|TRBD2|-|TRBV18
CASSPRGNKYEQYF
TGTGCCAGCTCACCGCGGGGGAATAAATACGAGCAGTACTTC
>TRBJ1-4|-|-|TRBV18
CASSPPGGLFF
TGTGCCAGCTCCCCCCCCGGGGGTCTGTTTTTT
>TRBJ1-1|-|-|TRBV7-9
CASSLGRNTEAFF
TGTGCCAGCAGCTTAGGCAGGAACACTGAAGCTTTCTTT
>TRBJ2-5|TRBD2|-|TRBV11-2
CASSNYRTSGGQETQYF
TGTGCCAGCAGCAACTATAGGACTAGCGGGGGACAAGAGACCCAGTACTTC
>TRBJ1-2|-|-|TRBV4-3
CASSQVIRSGYTF
TGCGCCAGCAGCCAAGTTATTCGGTCTGGCTACACCTTC
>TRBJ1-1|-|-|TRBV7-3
CASSPTGNTEAFF
TGTGCCAGCAGCCCCACAGGGAACACTGAAGCTTTCTTT
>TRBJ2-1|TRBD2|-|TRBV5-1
CASSPSAGGHNEQFF
TGCGCCAGCAGCCCCTCAGCGGGAGGCCACAATGAGCAGTTCTTC
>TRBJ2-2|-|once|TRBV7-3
CASSSQSLGSGELFF
TGTGCCAGCAGCTCCCAATCACTGGGCTCTGGGGAGCTGTTTTTT
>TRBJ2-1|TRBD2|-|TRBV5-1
CASSPLAGLHNEQFF
TGCGCCAGCAGCCCCTTAGCGGGACTACACAATGAGCAGTTCTTC
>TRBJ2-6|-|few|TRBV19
CASSIPWRGSGANVLTF
TGTGCCAGTAGTATTCCCTGGCGGGGTTCTGGGGCCAACGTCCTGACTTTC
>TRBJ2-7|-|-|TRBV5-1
CASSQGGYGEQYF
TGCGCCAGCAGCCAAGGAGGGTACGGCGAGCAGTACTTC
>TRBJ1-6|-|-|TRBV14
CASSRAFRGYSPLHF
TGTGCCAGCAGCCGGGCGTTCAGGGGTTATTCACCCCTCCACTTT
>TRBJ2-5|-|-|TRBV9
CASSVSPRGETQYF
TGTGCCAGCAGCGTTTCTCCTAGGGGAGAGACCCAGTACTTC
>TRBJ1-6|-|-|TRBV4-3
CASSQSGENSPLHF
TGCGCCAGCAGCCAATCAGGGGAGAATTCACCCCTCCACTTT
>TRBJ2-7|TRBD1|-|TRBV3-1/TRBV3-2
CASSQALGTAYF
TGTGCCAGCAGCCAAGCTCTAGGGACAGCCTACTTC
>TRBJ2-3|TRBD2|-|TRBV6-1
CASSAHPTSGGTDTQYF
TGTGCCAGCAGTGCCCACCCCACTAGCGGAGGCACAGATACGCAGTATTTT
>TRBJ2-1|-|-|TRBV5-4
CASKDVRSEQFF
TGTGCCAGCAAGGATGTGAGGTCTGAGCAGTTCTTC
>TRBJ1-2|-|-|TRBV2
CASSEEGRVSLSYTF
TGTGCCAGCAGTGAAGAAGGCAGGGTTAGTTTGAGCTACACCTTC
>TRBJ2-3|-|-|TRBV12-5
CASGLVPGRDTQYF
TGTGCTAGTGGTTTGGTCCCAGGGCGAGATACGCAGTATTTT
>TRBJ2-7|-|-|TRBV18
CASSPNDGWASYEQYF
TGTGCCAGCTCACCAAATGATGGGTGGGCCTCCTACGAGCAGTACTTC
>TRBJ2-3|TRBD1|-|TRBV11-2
CASSLGTGATDTQYF
TGTGCCAGCAGCCTGGGAACAGGGGCCACAGATACGCAGTATTTT
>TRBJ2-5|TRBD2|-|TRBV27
CASSLVGTKETQYF
TGTGCCAGCAGTTTAGTGGGGACTAAAGAGACCCAGTACTTC
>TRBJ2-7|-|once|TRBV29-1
CSGGTHSYEQYF
TGCAGCGGCGGGACCCACTCCTACGAGCAGTACTTC
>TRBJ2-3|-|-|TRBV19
CASSMTRYSTDTQYF
TGTGCCAGTAGCATGACTAGATACAGCACAGATACGCAGTATTTT
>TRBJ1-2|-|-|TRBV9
CASSVAASPALGATF
TGTGCCAGCAGCGTAGCAGCGAGCCCCGCCCTAGGGGCCACCTTC
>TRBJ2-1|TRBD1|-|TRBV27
CASSYDRGNEQFF
TGTGCCAGCAGTTATGACAGGGGCAATGAGCAGTTCTTC
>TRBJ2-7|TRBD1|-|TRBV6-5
CASSYSGTGDYEQYF
TGTGCCAGCAGTTACTCCGGGACAGGAGACTACGAGCAGTACTTC
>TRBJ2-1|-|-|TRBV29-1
CSATVYNEQFF
TGCAGCGCGACAGTGTACAATGAGCAGTTCTTC
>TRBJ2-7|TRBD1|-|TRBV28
CASRGTGVSYEQYF
TGTGCCAGCAGGGGGACAGGGGTTTCCTACGAGCAGTACTTC
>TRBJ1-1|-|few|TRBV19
CASSMTTYTEAFF
TGTGCCAGTAGTATGACAACCTACACTGAAGCTTTCTTT